The present T cell receptor (beta chain) was sequenced within a study of T cell responses to AZD1222 COVID-19 vaccine. This clone has a single count. Its antigen is not identified. Measured with immunoSEQ multiplex PCR; TCRdb has only the in-frame clones, and not every one. This sample yields around 140,000 clones, of which approximately 92% are seen a single time; 3% to 4% belongs to the top ten. Germline V lookup: CDR1 SGHTA, CDR2 FQGTGA. CDR3 size: 17 residues. V lost 1 base, J lost 6 bases, and 6 bases stayed unmatched. The study, taken as a whole, reports: With dominance at 160-218 and 743-854, vaccine-associated CD4 TCRs spanned spike. Baseline seropositivity characterized only 5 or 6 AZD1222 recipients. Donors, mostly white British, included more females; clonal diversity was possibly underestimated.

Sequenced here: peripheral blood, sampled 28 days after the second AZD1222 dose. The chain carries TRBV7-3 and TRBJ2-2; 12 bases map to TRBD1. The origin of this receptor is an adult who received the AZD1222 COVID-19 vaccine. The CDR3 DNA follows: TGTGCCAGCAGCTTAATGGGACAGGGGGCGAAGTCCGGGGAGCTGTTTTTT. This translates into CASSLMGQGAKSGELFF.